These T cell receptor beta chains were read from a single sample in a study of liver allograft versus peripheral blood T cells. MiXCR, run by TCRdb on the reads, gives a single entry per CDR3 protein. The sample yields 10,000 or so distinct CDR3 sequences, around 18% seen once. The origin of the receptors is a human patient who had a liver transplant. Some T cells may be provided by the graft donor. The CDR3 runs from the conserved cysteine through the conserved F or W. The D gene is left open where the match is weak. Clone size appears in some rows only: once, few, many, or a class for an expanded clone.

j_call: TRBJ2-7; cdr3_length: 14; v_call: TRBV6-5; d_call: -; clone_size: medium-sized; cdr3_nt: TGTGCCAGCAGTTACTCGAGTGGCAGCTACGAGCAGTACTTC; cdr3_aa: CASSYSSGSYEQYF
j_call: TRBJ1-5; cdr3_length: 16; v_call: TRBV20-1; d_call: -; clone_size: few; cdr3_nt: TGCAGTGCTAGAGATTCAGGGCTACCTATCACTCAGCCCCAGCATTTT; cdr3_aa: CSARDSGLPITQPQHF
j_call: TRBJ1-6; cdr3_length: 15; v_call: TRBV6-2/TRBV6-3; d_call: TRBD1; clone_size: medium-sized; cdr3_nt: TGTGCCAGCAGTTTGAGACAGGGTTATAATTCACCCCTCCACTTT; cdr3_aa: CASSLRQGYNSPLHF
j_call: TRBJ1-2; cdr3_length: 16; v_call: TRBV20-1; d_call: -; clone_size: few; cdr3_nt: TGCAGTGCTAGAGATCCCCGCGGGGGTTTTAGCTATGGCTACACCTTC; cdr3_aa: CSARDPRGGFSYGYTF
j_call: TRBJ1-5; cdr3_length: 13; v_call: TRBV5-8; d_call: -; clone_size: few; cdr3_nt: TGTGCCAGCAGCTTGGGGCAGAATCAGCCCCGGCATTTT; cdr3_aa: CASSLGQNQPRHF
j_call: TRBJ1-5; cdr3_length: 13; v_call: TRBV19; d_call: -; clone_size: few; cdr3_nt: TGTGCCAGTAGAACAGGCTTCAATCAGCCCCAGCATTTT; cdr3_aa: CASRTGFNQPQHF
j_call: TRBJ2-3; cdr3_length: 12; v_call: TRBV10-3; d_call: -; clone_size: -; cdr3_nt: TGTGCCATCCGTCCAGACACAGATACGCAGTATTTT; cdr3_aa: CAIRPDTDTQYF
j_call: TRBJ1-5; cdr3_length: 14; v_call: TRBV19; d_call: TRBD1; clone_size: medium-sized; cdr3_nt: TGTGCCAGTAGTGTACAGGGGGCGGGAGAACCCCAGCATTTT; cdr3_aa: CASSVQGAGEPQHF
j_call: TRBJ1-2; cdr3_length: 16; v_call: TRBV19; d_call: -; clone_size: medium-sized; cdr3_nt: TGTGCCAGTATAGTCGGGGAGACGGAGGGGAACTATGGCTACACCTTC; cdr3_aa: CASIVGETEGNYGYTF
j_call: TRBJ1-3; cdr3_length: 16; v_call: TRBV25-1; d_call: -; clone_size: -; cdr3_nt: TGTGCCAGCAGTAACCGGGACGGCCACTCTGGAAACACCATATATTTT; cdr3_aa: CASSNRDGHSGNTIYF
j_call: TRBJ1-1; cdr3_length: 12; v_call: TRBV7-9; d_call: -; clone_size: many; cdr3_nt: TGTGCCAGCAGCTTAGGACTAGGTGAAGCTTTCTTT; cdr3_aa: CASSLGLGEAFF
j_call: TRBJ1-2; cdr3_length: 17; v_call: TRBV27; d_call: -; clone_size: many; cdr3_nt: TGTGCCAGCACTAAATCCCGAGTGGGTGGCGGGTTGGAAGGCTACACCTTC; cdr3_aa: CASTKSRVGGGLEGYTF
j_call: TRBJ1-1; cdr3_length: 14; v_call: TRBV7-2; d_call: -; clone_size: -; cdr3_nt: TGTGCCAGCAGCTTAGTGGGGGGGGTAACTGAAGCTTTCTTT; cdr3_aa: CASSLVGGVTEAFF
j_call: TRBJ1-4; cdr3_length: 13; v_call: TRBV12-3/TRBV12-4; d_call: -; clone_size: many; cdr3_nt: TGTGCCAGCAGTTTTCAGACTAATGAAAAACTGTTTTTT; cdr3_aa: CASSFQTNEKLFF
j_call: TRBJ1-2; cdr3_length: 15; v_call: TRBV7-2; d_call: -; clone_size: medium-sized; cdr3_nt: TGTGCCAGCAGCTTAAGGGGGACCTCTGAGGCGGGCTACACCTTC; cdr3_aa: CASSLRGTSEAGYTF
j_call: TRBJ2-1; cdr3_length: 15; v_call: TRBV7-3; d_call: -; clone_size: few; cdr3_nt: TGTGCCAGCAGCCGGACCGCTGGCTCCTACAATGAGCAGTTCTTC; cdr3_aa: CASSRTAGSYNEQFF
j_call: TRBJ2-6; cdr3_length: 15; v_call: TRBV6-5; d_call: TRBD2; clone_size: few; cdr3_nt: TGTGCCAGCAGTCCCCCCGGGGGGGGGTCCAACGTCCTGACTTTC; cdr3_aa: CASSPPGGGSNVLTF
j_call: TRBJ1-2; cdr3_length: 13; v_call: TRBV20-1; d_call: -; clone_size: -; cdr3_nt: TGCAGTTCAGGCCGTGGGAGGGATTATGGCTACACCTTC; cdr3_aa: CSSGRGRDYGYTF
j_call: TRBJ1-2; cdr3_length: 17; v_call: TRBV6-1; d_call: -; clone_size: medium-sized; cdr3_nt: TGTGCCAGCAGTGGGGGTATATACCCTACAGGGCCCCATGGCTACACCTTC; cdr3_aa: CASSGGIYPTGPHGYTF
j_call: TRBJ1-5; cdr3_length: 14; v_call: TRBV10-3; d_call: -; clone_size: medium-sized; cdr3_nt: TGTGCCATCAGTGACAGGGAAGGAAATCAGCCCCAGCATTTT; cdr3_aa: CAISDREGNQPQHF
j_call: TRBJ1-4; cdr3_length: 12; v_call: TRBV7-2; d_call: -; clone_size: few; cdr3_nt: TGTGCCAGCAGCCCGCAGGGTGAAAAACTGTTTTTT; cdr3_aa: CASSPQGEKLFF
j_call: TRBJ1-1; cdr3_length: 14; v_call: TRBV7-9; d_call: TRBD1; clone_size: many; cdr3_nt: TGTGCCAGCAGCTCTCAGACAGGGGACACTGAAGCTTTCTTT; cdr3_aa: CASSSQTGDTEAFF
j_call: TRBJ1-6; cdr3_length: 12; v_call: TRBV6-2/TRBV6-3; d_call: -; clone_size: medium-sized; cdr3_nt: TGTGCCAGCAACCACAGGGATTCACCCCTCCACTTT; cdr3_aa: CASNHRDSPLHF
j_call: TRBJ1-4; cdr3_length: 15; v_call: TRBV12-5; d_call: -; clone_size: -; cdr3_nt: TGTGCTAGCCAGACCTCGGGGGGATCTAATGAAAAACTGTTTTTT; cdr3_aa: CASQTSGGSNEKLFF
j_call: TRBJ2-7; cdr3_length: 15; v_call: TRBV6-5; d_call: TRBD1; clone_size: medium-sized; cdr3_nt: TGTGCCAGCAGTCCCTTGGGACAGGGGGGCTACGAGCAGTACTTC; cdr3_aa: CASSPLGQGGYEQYF
j_call: TRBJ2-7; cdr3_length: 14; v_call: TRBV18; d_call: TRBD2; clone_size: medium-sized; cdr3_nt: TGTGCCAGCTCACCGGGGGAGGGTCCCTACGAGCAGTACTTC; cdr3_aa: CASSPGEGPYEQYF
j_call: TRBJ1-6; cdr3_length: 14; v_call: TRBV12-3/TRBV12-4; d_call: -; clone_size: -; cdr3_nt: TGTGCCAGCAGTTATGGACAGAAGAATTCACCCCTCCACTTT; cdr3_aa: CASSYGQKNSPLHF
j_call: TRBJ1-2; cdr3_length: 14; v_call: TRBV7-2; d_call: -; clone_size: medium-sized; cdr3_nt: TGTGCCAGCAGCTTAAATCAGGCCCAGGGTGGCTACACCTTC; cdr3_aa: CASSLNQAQGGYTF
j_call: TRBJ1-3; cdr3_length: 16; v_call: TRBV18; d_call: -; clone_size: medium-sized; cdr3_nt: TGTGCCAGCTCCCCCTCGGGTGACAGTCTCGGAAACACCATATATTTT; cdr3_aa: CASSPSGDSLGNTIYF
j_call: TRBJ2-7; cdr3_length: 14; v_call: TRBV20-1; d_call: -; clone_size: few; cdr3_nt: TGCAGTGCTAGAGATGGTCAGGGGGGCTACGAGCAGTACTTC; cdr3_aa: CSARDGQGGYEQYF
j_call: TRBJ1-1; cdr3_length: 12; v_call: TRBV29-1; d_call: TRBD1; clone_size: medium-sized; cdr3_nt: TGCAGCGTTGTACAGGGGGACACTGAAGCTTTCTTT; cdr3_aa: CSVVQGDTEAFF
j_call: TRBJ2-6; cdr3_length: 16; v_call: TRBV19; d_call: -; clone_size: -; cdr3_nt: TGTGCCAGTAGTATAGCGGGGAACTCTGGGGCCAACGTCCTGACTTTC; cdr3_aa: CASSIAGNSGANVLTF
j_call: TRBJ1-1; cdr3_length: 13; v_call: TRBV6-6; d_call: -; clone_size: medium-sized; cdr3_nt: TGTGCCAGCAGTTACGGGGCGGACACTGAAGCTTTCTTT; cdr3_aa: CASSYGADTEAFF
j_call: TRBJ1-2; cdr3_length: 14; v_call: TRBV12-3/TRBV12-4; d_call: TRBD1; clone_size: few; cdr3_nt: TGTGCCAGCAGAACCGGGACAGGGGAAGATGGCTACACCTTC; cdr3_aa: CASRTGTGEDGYTF
j_call: TRBJ1-2; cdr3_length: 17; v_call: TRBV6-1; d_call: -; clone_size: medium-sized; cdr3_nt: TGTGCCAGCAGTGAAAAGGGAAGAGGGAGGGGGAGGGAAGGCTACACCTTC; cdr3_aa: CASSEKGRGRGREGYTF
j_call: TRBJ1-2; cdr3_length: 16; v_call: TRBV12-3/TRBV12-4; d_call: TRBD1; clone_size: few; cdr3_nt: TGTGCCAGCAGTTCGGGGACAGTCTCAGCTAACTATGGCTACACCTTC; cdr3_aa: CASSSGTVSANYGYTF
j_call: TRBJ2-1; cdr3_length: 12; v_call: TRBV5-5; d_call: -; clone_size: few; cdr3_nt: TGTGCCAGCAGCTTGGGTCTGGGAAAGCAGTTCTTC; cdr3_aa: CASSLGLGKQFF
j_call: TRBJ2-7; cdr3_length: 16; v_call: TRBV7-3; d_call: TRBD2; clone_size: few; cdr3_nt: TGTGCCAGCAGCTTAAGGAGCGGACTAGCGAGGAACGAGCAGTACTTC; cdr3_aa: CASSLRSGLARNEQYF
j_call: TRBJ1-1; cdr3_length: 13; v_call: TRBV7-3; d_call: -; clone_size: -; cdr3_nt: TGTGCCAGCAGCCGTGGACAGAACACTGAAGCTTTCTTT; cdr3_aa: CASSRGQNTEAFF
j_call: TRBJ1-1; cdr3_length: 13; v_call: TRBV30; d_call: -; clone_size: many; cdr3_nt: TGTGCCTGGAGCGGGGGGGGGAACACTGAAGCTTTCTTT; cdr3_aa: CAWSGGGNTEAFF
j_call: TRBJ1-2; cdr3_length: 15; v_call: TRBV18; d_call: -; clone_size: medium-sized; cdr3_nt: TGTGCCAGCTCACCAAGGACAAATGAACAAGTAGGCTACACCTTC; cdr3_aa: CASSPRTNEQVGYTF
j_call: TRBJ1-1; cdr3_length: 16; v_call: TRBV18; d_call: -; clone_size: medium-sized; cdr3_nt: TGTGCCAGCTCACGGGAAACAGGGATGGGGAACACTGAAGCTTTCTTT; cdr3_aa: CASSRETGMGNTEAFF
j_call: TRBJ1-5; cdr3_length: 15; v_call: TRBV7-9; d_call: -; clone_size: -; cdr3_nt: TGTGCCAGCAGCTATTCAGGACGGGGAAATCAGCCCCAGCATTTT; cdr3_aa: CASSYSGRGNQPQHF
j_call: TRBJ1-1; cdr3_length: 14; v_call: TRBV7-2; d_call: -; clone_size: -; cdr3_nt: TGTGCCAGCAGCTTAGGGCGGACGGGTACTGAAGCTTTCTTT; cdr3_aa: CASSLGRTGTEAFF